This TCR beta chain was observed in a study of shared clonotypes between healthy human individuals. As for the study in general: Donors, aged 18 to 49, were a couple of women and three men.

From germline, CDR1 is SNHLY and CDR2 FYNNEI. With 7 bases clipped from V and 6 bases from J, the junction kept 17 bases outside the gene matches. CDR3 length equals 19 residues. TCRdb keeps only in-frame clones here, not all; method: immunoSEQ multiplex PCR. This table has about 480,000 clones, around 74% appearing once. The sequencing input was PBMCs. This TCR was recovered from a middle-aged woman in good health. Some clones in this sample may be carry-over from other donors' samples. This chain links TRBV2 with TRBJ2-1, with 14 bases lining up with TRBD2. The CDR3 DNA follows: TGTGCCAGCAATGTCGGGACTAGCGGGAGTAGTATTCGTGGCAATGAGCAGTTCTTC. This translates into CASNVGTSGSSIRGNEQFF.